What follows are 22 T cell receptor beta chains derived from one specimen sequenced in a study of T cell changes during pregnancy in multiple sclerosis. Some clones are missing from TCRdb's copy, which holds only in-frame ones; the method was immunoSEQ multiplex PCR. The sample has approximately 41,000 clones; around 90% are singletons. The specimen was CD4+ T cells from peripheral blood mononuclear cells, collected in the second trimester of pregnancy. These receptor sequences come from a female donor with multiple sclerosis, enrolled in a pregnancy study.

The rearrangement uses TRBV6-6 and TRBJ2-3, with D possibly TRBD2 on 6 matching bases. The ends were cut back, 0 bases at V and 5 bases at J, with 15 bases in the middle. CDR1 and CDR2 (germline): MNHNY, SVGAGI (reference sequence). The CDR3 totals 16 residues. CDR3 coding DNA: TGTGCCAGCAGTTACTCTGGGCGGGGCCGGGGAGATACGCAGTATTTT. Protein: CASSYSGRGRGDTQYF.

The J gene is TRBJ1-5, the V gene TRBV6-5; a weak D match, TRBD1 (6 bases). The CDR3 totals 15 residues. Trimming took 6 bases from V and 5 from J, leaving 17 bases between them. Germline V gives CDR1 MNHEY, CDR2 SVGAGI. The CDR3 sequence is CASRIDRSAYQPQHF. For the CDR3, the DNA is TGTGCCAGCAGGATCGACAGGAGCGCATATCAGCCCCAGCATTTT.

This chain uses TRBV7-8 with TRBJ1-5; unclear D gene. The V and J ends lost 4 bases and 0 bases respectively, with 13 bases between them. The CDR3 runs 16 residues. CDR1 and CDR2 from the germline V gene are SGHVS and FQNEAQ. The CDR3 region has the DNA TGTGCCAGCAGCTCATCGACATCTTATAGCAATCAGCCCCAGCATTTT. Protein: CASSSSTSYSNQPQHF.

This chain joins TRBV14 and TRBJ1-1; no firm D call. Germline V gene lookup returns CDR1 SGHDN and CDR2 FVKESK. With 2 bases removed from V and 2 bases from J, the gap between germline ends came to 18 bases. The CDR3 spans 17 residues. CDR3 DNA sequence: TGTGCCAGCAGCCAACTCCACGTCTTGGGCACTAACACTGAAGCTTTCTTT. It is translated as CASSQLHVLGTNTEAFF.

V usage is TRBV6-4 and J usage is TRBJ2-1; 7 nucleotides line up with TRBD2. This CDR3 has 10 residues. V gave up 9 bases and J gave up 16 bases; unmatched junction bases: 9. Germline V gene lookup returns CDR1 MRHNA and CDR2 SNTAGT. The CDR3 here is CASPGDYQFF. The CDR3 nucleotides read TGTGCCAGTCCGGGGGACTATCAATTCTTC.

The rearrangement links TRBV18 to TRBJ1-1; D possibly corresponds to TRBD1 (6 bases). CDR3 length: 18 residues. V shed 3 bases and J shed 1 base, with 21 bases lying between them. The germline gives CDR1 KGHSH, CDR2 LQKENI. CDR3 residues: CASSPGLAGARGNTEAFF. The CDR3 region has the DNA TGTGCCAGCTCACCGGGTTTGGCAGGGGCACGGGGGAACACTGAAGCTTTCTTT.

The chain recombines TRBV19 with TRBJ1-2; 7 bases align to TRBD1. The CDR3 totals 15 residues. The ends lost 4 bases at V and 0 bases at J; junction bases unmatched: 5. Germline values: CDR1 LNHDA, CDR2 SQIVND (reference sequence). Here the CDR3 reads CASSTRQGTNYGYTF. The CDR3 nucleotides read TGTGCCAGTAGTACCCGACAGGGCACTAACTATGGCTACACCTTC. Using reference TRBV19 and TRBJ1-2 for the parts outside the CDR3, the full variable domain is DGGITQSPKYLFRKEGQNVTLSCEQNLNHDAMYWYRQDPGQGLRLIYYSQIVNDFQKGDIAEGYSVSREKKESFPLTVTSAQKNPTAFYLCASSTRQGTNYGYTFGSGTRLTVV.

The chain has TRBV5-4 and TRBJ2-4; D not resolved. The CDR3 is 14 amino acids. V lost 0 bases and J 6 bases, leaving 10 bases between the germline ends. Per the germline V gene, CDR1 is SGHNT and CDR2 is YYREEE (reference sequence). In DNA, the CDR3 is TGTGCCAGCAGCTTGGGGCAGGTCCCAAACATTCAGTACTTC. Amino acid sequence: CASSLGQVPNIQYF.

CDR3 sequence reads: CASSYSTAGGPNEQFF. CDR3 nucleotide sequence: TGTGCCAGCAGTTACTCGACAGCGGGAGGGCCCAATGAGCAGTTCTTC. The chain links TRBV6-5 to TRBJ2-1, with 10 bases that match TRBD2. V shed 0 bases, J shed 6 bases, and the junction held 5 bases outside the gene matches. The CDR3 is 16 residues long. From germline, CDR1 is MNHEY and CDR2 SVGAGI.

The V call is TRBV29-1, the J call TRBJ1-2; TRBD1 agrees at 8 bases. The V segment lost 4 bases and the J segment 2 bases; nucleotides outside the gene matches: 9. CDR1 SQVTM and CDR2 ANQGSEA come from the germline V gene. This CDR3 spans 15 amino acids. CDR3 sequence reads: CSVAQGALDNYGYTF. The CDR3 coding sequence is TGCAGCGTTGCCCAGGGGGCCCTGGACAACTATGGCTACACCTTC.

The chain links TRBV28 to TRBJ2-1, with 7 bases identical to TRBD2. CDR3 length equals 15 residues. Germline V gene sequence: CDR1 MDHEN, CDR2 SYDVKM. After removal of 6 bases from V and 7 bases from J, the junction contained 12 bases not matched to a gene. The CDR3 sequence is CASSLLGLAANEQFF. The CDR3 DNA is TGTGCCAGCAGCCTCCTTGGGCTAGCGGCGAATGAGCAGTTCTTC.

In its sample, this clone was seen once. The gene calls are TRBV6-6 and TRBJ1-3; D gene ambiguous. This CDR3 comprises 14 residues. CDR1 MNHNY and CDR2 SVGAGI come from the germline V gene (reference sequence). Trimming shortened V by 6 bases and J by 1 base, and 10 bases separated the two germline ends. The CDR3 nucleotides read TGTGCCAGCAGCTTCGGGTCATCTGGAAACACCATATATTTT. It is translated as CASSFGSSGNTIYF.

The chain combines TRBV7-3 with TRBJ2-1, with 7 bases matching TRBD1. The CDR3 is 15 residues long. V shed 0 bases and J 2 bases; nucleotides not matched to a gene: 1. CDR1 SGHTA and CDR2 FQGTGA come from the germline V gene. The CDR3 region is CASSLTGTAYNEQFF. The CDR3, as DNA: TGTGCCAGCAGCTTAACTGGGACAGCCTACAATGAGCAGTTCTTC.

The V gene is TRBV10-3, the J gene TRBJ2-1; 10 positions agree with TRBD2. The V gene end was trimmed by 4 bases and the J gene end by 4 bases; junction bases not matched to a gene: 4. Germline V lookup: CDR1 ENHRY, CDR2 SYGVKD. The CDR3 is 15 residues long. The CDR3 sequence is CAISASGGEYNEQFF. CDR3 coding DNA: TGTGCCATCAGTGCGAGCGGGGGGGAGTACAATGAGCAGTTCTTC.

CDR3 in amino acids: CASSLFSGNSDTQYF. The CDR3 bases are TGTGCCAGCAGCTTATTCAGCGGGAATTCAGATACGCAGTATTTT. V gene TRBV5-6 combines with J gene TRBJ2-3, with TRBD2 matching over 7 bases. Per the germline V gene, CDR1 is SGHDT and CDR2 is YYEEEE. The CDR3 has 15 amino acids. Germline trimming cut 2 bases from V and 4 bases from J; bases unmatched to any gene: 7.

The chain links TRBV5-1 to TRBJ1-4; tentative D call: TRBD1 (6 bases). The CDR3 covers 16 residues. CDR1 is SGHRS, CDR2 YFSETQ, per germline. Deletions cut 2 bases from V and 5 bases from J, with 16 bases between. The CDR3: CASSLGSGRGNEKLFF. CDR3 nucleotides: TGCGCCAGCAGCTTAGGTTCGGGCAGGGGCAATGAAAAACTGTTTTTT.

The genes are TRBV9 and TRBJ2-1; maybe TRBD2 (5 bases). The CDR3 contains 13 residues. CDR1 is SGDLS, CDR2 YYNGEE, per germline. Trimming took off 2 bases at V and 9 bases at J, with 12 bases between the two ends. The DNA for the CDR3 is TGTGCCAGCAGCGTTAGGGAGCAGAGTGAGCAGTTCTTC. This encodes CASSVREQSEQFF.

The V gene is TRBV6-6, the J gene TRBJ2-1; D is possibly TRBD2 (5 bases). The CDR3 runs 14 residues. The V gene lost 8 bases and the J gene lost 3 bases, with 14 bases spanning the gap. Germline CDR1 is MNHNY and CDR2 is SVGAGI (reference sequence). CDR3 DNA sequence: TGTGCCAGCTGGGCGGGTGAGGTCTACAATGAGCAGTTCTTC. Protein: CASWAGEVYNEQFF.

The chain is built from TRBV5-8 and TRBJ1-5; 8 nucleotides agree with TRBD1. The CDR3 consists of 16 residues. V shed 3 bases, J shed 0 bases, and the junction held 5 bases outside the gene matches. Germline-derived CDR1 and CDR2 are SGHTS and YDEGEE. Here the CDR3 reads CASSWGQALSNQPQHF. DNA of the CDR3: TGTGCCAGCAGCTGGGGACAGGCTCTTAGCAATCAGCCCCAGCATTTT.

This clone was detected only once. The rearrangement links TRBV14 to TRBJ1-1; D might be TRBD1 (5 bases). The CDR3 consists of 15 residues. The V end was cut by 4 bases, the J end by 5 bases, with 17 bases between. Per the germline V gene, CDR1 is SGHDN and CDR2 is FVKESK. CDR3 in DNA: TGTGCCAGCAGCCGACGACAGCGGGGGAAGACTGAAGCTTTCTTT. It translates to CASSRRQRGKTEAFF.

The chain combines TRBV28 with TRBJ2-7; D may be TRBD2 (6 bases). Per the germline V gene, CDR1 is MDHEN and CDR2 is SYDVKM. V was shortened by 5 bases and J by 0 bases, with 14 bases between the two germline ends. The CDR3 runs to 15 residues. The CDR3 sequence is CASSEEWRGSYEQYF. The CDR3 region has the DNA TGTGCCAGCAGTGAGGAGTGGCGGGGCTCCTACGAGCAGTACTTC.

V is TRBV27 and J is TRBJ1-5; no clear D. From germline, CDR1 is MNHEY and CDR2 SMNVEV (reference sequence). This CDR3 has 15 amino acids. The V end lost 6 bases, the J end lost 0 bases, and 12 bases lay between the germline ends. The CDR3 nucleotides read TGTGCCAGCAGCCCCTACTTCAATAGCAATCAGCCCCAGCATTTT. Residues: CASSPYFNSNQPQHF.